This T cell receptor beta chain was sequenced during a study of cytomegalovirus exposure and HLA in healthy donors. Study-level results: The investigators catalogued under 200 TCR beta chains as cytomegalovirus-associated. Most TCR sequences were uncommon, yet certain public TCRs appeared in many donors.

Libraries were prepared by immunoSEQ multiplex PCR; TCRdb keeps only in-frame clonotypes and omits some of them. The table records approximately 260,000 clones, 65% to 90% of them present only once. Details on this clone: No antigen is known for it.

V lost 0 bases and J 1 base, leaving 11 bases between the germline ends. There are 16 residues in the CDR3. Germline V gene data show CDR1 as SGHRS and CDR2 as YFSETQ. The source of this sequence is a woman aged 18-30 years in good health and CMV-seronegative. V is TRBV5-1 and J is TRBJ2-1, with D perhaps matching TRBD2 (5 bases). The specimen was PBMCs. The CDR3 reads CASSLGSSGSYNEQFF. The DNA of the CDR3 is TGCGCCAGCAGCTTGGGGTCCAGCGGATCCTACAATGAGCAGTTCTTC.